Here is one T cell receptor beta chain with its context. This clone was detected only once. The antigen it recognizes is unknown. Base qualities were left out, and no much larger clone turns up one base away. The collaborating institutions used their own protocols to collect whole blood in K2EDTA tubes. For TCRbeta analysis, collaborators shipped samples as frozen whole blood, isolated PBMCs, or DNA extracted from either of those sample types. The germline V gene (reference sequence) yields SGHKS for CDR1 and YYEKEE for CDR2. Its CDR3 holds 15 amino acids, cysteine through phenylalanine. Of all the DNA, just the CDR3 is kept, 45 bases in frame from base 1. V loses 0 bases, J loses 1 base, and the germline ends lie 10 bases apart. The data derive from a study of blood T cell repertoires in COVID-19 (dated by TCRdb to between 2020 and 2021). As for the study more broadly: Samples from collaborators originated in the United States, Italy and Spain and spanned both the acute and convalescent phases of COVID-19. The samples were drawn from the first 160 participants of the ongoing ImmuneRACE study and from 950 to 1,500 subjects provided by 6 global collaborators. Nearly every sample came with metadata listing a de-identified subject ID, COVID-19 status, age in years and sex. The material from the prospective study consisted of cDNA or gDNA derived from T cells, B-cell-depleted T cells, or PBMCs. Where available, HLA class I and class II types were taken from metadata supplied by the sample provider and were not determined by assay-based typing. The repertoires were released in a freely available public database meant as a resource for research on the immune response to SARS-CoV-2. Deeply sampled blood TCRbeta repertoires from subjects exposed to, actively infected with, or recovered from COVID-19 were included in the dataset.

Summary of the overall study and its limitations: Clinical and demographic metadata were provided uncurated, with the amount varying by source and participant.

TCRbeta CDR3 regions were amplified from genomic DNA by means of the immunoSEQ Assay, a bias-controlled multiplex PCR. As for the original processing: The number of nucleated cells in each sample was estimated by amplification of reference gene primers within the assay. Sequence reads were collapsed and filtered to measure the absolute abundance of every unique TCRbeta CDR3 rearrangement. Productive Simpson clonality was computed per sample as the square root of Simpson's diversity index over productive rearrangements. In TCRdb, the immuneACCESS table is reduced to in-frame sequences with V and J assigned. These tables do not hold every clone; where another copy was compared, an unresolved V gene accounts for under half, and the others remain unexplained. V, J and clone size derive from that table, while D and trimming were established from the DNA sequence. Recorded for this sample are fewer than 85,000 clones; roughly 87% of them occurred a single time. About 1% of the sample rests with the top ten.

Material for sequencing was peripheral blood. This receptor chain uses TRBV5-5 and TRBJ2-5, with TRBD1 as a weak D call on 6 bases. The source is a woman aged 45-59 years in a cohort sampled during active COVID-19. The DNA sequence reads TGTGCCAGCAGCTTGGTTACAGGGAGCCAAGAGACCCAGTACTTC. It translates as CASSLVTGSQETQYF.